This TCR beta chain was sequenced for a study of human T cells and chemical hapten exposure. Overall study results and limits: Positively correlated with patch test score were the counts of PT1 expanded TCRs.

This clonotype has at least ten counts. Its antigen remains unidentified. The CDR3 consists of 11 residues. Germline V gene sequence: CDR1 LGHDT, CDR2 YNNKEL (reference sequence). The V and J ends lost 8 bases and 4 bases respectively, with 5 bases between them. Time point meaning: pre-sensitization, week 0. Treatment: therapeutic diphenylcyclopropenone sensitization with weekly scalp DPC. Extraction of total RNA was performed on unfractionated whole blood. TCRdb ran MiXCR on the RACE reads and lists one entry per CDR3 protein. Of a few hundred thousand distinct CDR3 sequences listed, approximately 8% are singletons.

This TCR was recovered from a man aged 18-30 years with alopecia areata. Some clones in this sample may be carry-over from other donors' samples. Sequenced material: whole blood, taken in connection with sensitization to the hapten diphenylcyclopropenone (DPC). The chain joins TRBV3-1 to TRBJ2-2; no firm D call. This chain's CDR3 is CASGRTGELFF. The DNA for the CDR3 is TGTGCCAGCGGCCGCACCGGGGAGCTGTTTTTT.